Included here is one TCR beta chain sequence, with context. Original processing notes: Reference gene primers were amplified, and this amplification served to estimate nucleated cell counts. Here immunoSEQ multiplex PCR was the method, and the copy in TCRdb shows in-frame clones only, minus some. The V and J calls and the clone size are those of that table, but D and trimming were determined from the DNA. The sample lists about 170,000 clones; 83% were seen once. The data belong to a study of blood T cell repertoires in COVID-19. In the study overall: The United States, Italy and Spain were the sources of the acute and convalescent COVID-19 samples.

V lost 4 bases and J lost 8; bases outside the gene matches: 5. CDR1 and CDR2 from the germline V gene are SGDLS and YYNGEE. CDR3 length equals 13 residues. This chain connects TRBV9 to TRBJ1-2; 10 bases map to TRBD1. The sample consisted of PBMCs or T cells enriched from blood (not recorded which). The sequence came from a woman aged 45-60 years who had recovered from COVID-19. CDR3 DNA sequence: TGTGCCAGCAGCCCCGACAGGGGGCGAGGCTACACCTTC. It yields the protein CASSPDRGRGYTF. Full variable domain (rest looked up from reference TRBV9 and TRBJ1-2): DSGVTQTPKHLITATGQRVTLRCSPRSGDLSVYWYQQSLDQGLQFLIQYYNGEERAKGNILERFSAQQFPDLHSELNLSSLELGDSALYFCASSPDRGRGYTFGSGTRLTVV.